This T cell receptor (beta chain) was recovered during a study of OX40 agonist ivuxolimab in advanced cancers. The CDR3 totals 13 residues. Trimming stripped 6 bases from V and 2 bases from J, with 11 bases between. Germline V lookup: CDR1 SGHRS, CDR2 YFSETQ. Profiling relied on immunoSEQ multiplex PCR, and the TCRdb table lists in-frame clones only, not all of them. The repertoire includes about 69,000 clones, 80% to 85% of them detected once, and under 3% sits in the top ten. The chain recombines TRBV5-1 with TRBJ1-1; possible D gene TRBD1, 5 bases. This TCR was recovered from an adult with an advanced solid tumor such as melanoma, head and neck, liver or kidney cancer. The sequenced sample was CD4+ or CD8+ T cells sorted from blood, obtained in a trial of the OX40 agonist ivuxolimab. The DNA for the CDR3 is TGCGCCAGCAAAGAGGGGCAAAACACTGAAGCTTTCTTT. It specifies CASKEGQNTEAFF.